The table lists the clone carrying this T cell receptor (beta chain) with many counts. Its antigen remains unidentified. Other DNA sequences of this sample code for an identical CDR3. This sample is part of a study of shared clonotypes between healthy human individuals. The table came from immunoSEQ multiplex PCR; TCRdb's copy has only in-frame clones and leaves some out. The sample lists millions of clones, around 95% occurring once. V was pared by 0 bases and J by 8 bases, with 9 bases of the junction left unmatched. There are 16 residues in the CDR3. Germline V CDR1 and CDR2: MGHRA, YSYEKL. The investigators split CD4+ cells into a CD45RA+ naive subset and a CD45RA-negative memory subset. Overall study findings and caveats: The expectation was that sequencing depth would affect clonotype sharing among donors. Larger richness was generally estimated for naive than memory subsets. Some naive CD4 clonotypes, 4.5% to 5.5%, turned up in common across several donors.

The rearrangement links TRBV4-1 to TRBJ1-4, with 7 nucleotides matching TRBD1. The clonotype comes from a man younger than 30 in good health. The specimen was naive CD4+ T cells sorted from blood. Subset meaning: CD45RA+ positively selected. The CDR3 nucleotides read TGCGCCAGCAGCCAAGATCGGACAGGACTCAGAGAAAAACTGTTTTTT. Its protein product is CASSQDRTGLREKLFF.